A single sample is the source of the 10 T cell receptor beta chains below, sequenced in a study of beta chain features in type 1 diabetes. Study results and caveats: Moderate but significant shortening of TCRB CDR3s was recorded in all four CD4+ subsets from Type 1 diabetes patients.

Expressed TCRB transcripts were sequenced after all isolated RNA was converted to cDNA. Libraries were prepared by immunoSEQ multiplex PCR; TCRdb keeps only in-frame clonotypes and omits some of them. The sample lists roughly 150,000 clones, approximately 8.1% seen once, with around 0.94% in the top ten. No antigen has been assigned to these receptors. Sequenced: central memory CD4+ T cells from blood. Receptors originate from a woman aged 40 to 50 with type 1 diabetes.

The chain carries TRBV18 and TRBJ1-1; D is unresolved. The CDR3 has 15 residues. V gave up 3 bases and J gave up 2 bases, with 13 bases separating them. Germline values: CDR1 KGHSH, CDR2 LQKENI. The CDR3 is CASSPPFGRNTEAFF. The CDR3, as DNA: TGTGCCAGCTCACCCCCGTTTGGCCGAAACACTGAAGCTTTCTTT.

V usage is TRBV18 and J usage is TRBJ1-2; no reliable D call. V was clipped by 3 bases and J by 8 bases, with 13 bases between them. This CDR3 has 13 amino acids. Germline CDR1 KGHSH, CDR2 LQKENI. CDR3 bases: TGTGCCAGCTCACCGAATGGGCGCAGAGGCTACACCTTC. Translated: CASSPNGRRGYTF.

This sequence joins TRBV5-6 and TRBJ1-6; 8 bases match TRBD1. The CDR3 loop spans 15 amino acids. The J segment lost 7 bases and the V segment lost 2 bases, leaving 5 bases of the junction unmatched. Germline loops: CDR1 SGHDT, CDR2 YYEEEE. This CDR3 reads CASSFWAGGNSPLHF. The CDR3, as DNA: TGTGCCAGCAGCTTCTGGGCAGGGGGCAATTCACCCCTCCACTTT.

This clone was seen a handful of times. The sample carries other DNA sequences with the same CDR3. CDR3 sequence (DNA): TGCGCCAGCAGCTCCGGACAGGGGAACACTGAAGCTTTCTTT. Residues: CASSSGQGNTEAFF. The V and J genes are TRBV5-1 and TRBJ1-1; TRBD1 matches at 8 bases. This CDR3 is 14 amino acids long. V dropped 3 bases and J dropped 1; count of bases not matched to a gene: 2. Germline CDR1 reads SGHRS; CDR2 reads YFSETQ. Supplemented by reference TRBV5-1 and TRBJ1-1, the full variable domain reads KAGVTQTPRYLIKTRGQQVTLSCSPISGHRSVSWYQQTPGQGLQFLFEYFSETQRNKGNFPGRFSGRQFSNSRSEMNVSTLELGDSALYLCASSSGQGNTEAFFGQGTRLTVV.

A few counts support this clone. The rearrangement links TRBV7-2 to TRBJ2-2; TRBD1 agrees at 8 bases. V gave up 4 bases and J gave up 6 bases; unmatched junction bases: 7. The CDR3 is 15 amino acids. Looked up from germline, CDR1 is SGHTA and CDR2 is FQGNSA. The CDR3 loop reads CASSSKTGVAGELFF. The CDR3 nucleotides are TGTGCCAGCAGCTCAAAGACAGGGGTAGCCGGGGAGCTGTTTTTT.

The sample holds a few counts of this clone. The rearrangement links TRBV2 to TRBJ1-2; D perhaps matches TRBD1 (6 bases). Germline-derived CDR1 and CDR2 are SNHLY and FYNNEI. Trimming removed 5 bases at V and 8 bases at J, with 12 bases between. The CDR3 extends over 12 amino acids. CDR3 residues: CASSLTGSGYTF. In DNA form, the CDR3 reads TGTGCCAGCAGTCTAACAGGGTCCGGCTACACCTTC.

The sample holds a few counts of this clone. The chain is built from TRBV5-1 and TRBJ2-1; 11 bases match TRBD1. The CDR3 length is 15 residues. Germline V gene lookup returns CDR1 SGHRS and CDR2 YFSETQ. Trimming removed 3 bases from V and 7 bases from J; junction bases left unmatched: 6. Here the CDR3 DNA reads TGCGCCAGCAGCTCCGGACAGGGGGCTGTTAATGAGCAGTTCTTC. This codes for CASSSGQGAVNEQFF.

The chain couples TRBV7-9 to TRBJ1-2; TRBD1 matches 9 bases. CDR3 length: 15 residues. CDR1 is SEHNR and CDR2 is FQNEAQ in the germline V gene (reference sequence). V lost 6 bases and J lost 2; bases outside the gene matches: 7. CDR3: CASRPGQGRNYGYTF. The DNA for the CDR3 is TGTGCCAGCAGACCCGGACAGGGGCGCAACTATGGCTACACCTTC.

V usage is TRBV4-3 and J usage is TRBJ1-5, with 7 positions matching TRBD1. This CDR3 contains 15 residues. Germline trimming cut 0 bases from V and 5 bases from J; bases unmatched to any gene: 4. Germline V gene lookup returns CDR1 LGHNA and CDR2 YSLEER. CDR3 DNA: TGCGCCAGCAGCCAAGATTGGACAGGCGATCAGCCCCAGCATTTT. Amino acid sequence: CASSQDWTGDQPQHF.

This clone was detected many times. The gene calls are TRBV4-2 and TRBJ2-1, with 8 bases lining up with TRBD2. The CDR3 is 15 amino acids. In germline, CDR1 is LGHNA, CDR2 YNFKEQ. Trimming cost V 1 base and J 5 bases; bases outside gene matches: 4. This chain's CDR3 is CASSQAQLADNEQFF. As DNA, the CDR3 is TGTGCCAGCAGCCAAGCTCAACTAGCGGACAATGAGCAGTTCTTC.